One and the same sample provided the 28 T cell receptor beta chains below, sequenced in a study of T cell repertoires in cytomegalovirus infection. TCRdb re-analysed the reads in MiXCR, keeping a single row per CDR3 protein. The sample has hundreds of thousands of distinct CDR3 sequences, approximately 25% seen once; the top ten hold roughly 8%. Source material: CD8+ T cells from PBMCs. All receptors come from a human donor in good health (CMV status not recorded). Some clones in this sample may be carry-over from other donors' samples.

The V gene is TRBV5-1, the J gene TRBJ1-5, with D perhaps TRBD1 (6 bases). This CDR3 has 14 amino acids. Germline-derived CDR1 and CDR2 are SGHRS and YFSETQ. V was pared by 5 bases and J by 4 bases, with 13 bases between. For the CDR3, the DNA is TGCGCCAGCAGAGCGGAGGGGGGGAATCAGCCCCAGCATTTT. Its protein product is CASRAEGGNQPQHF.

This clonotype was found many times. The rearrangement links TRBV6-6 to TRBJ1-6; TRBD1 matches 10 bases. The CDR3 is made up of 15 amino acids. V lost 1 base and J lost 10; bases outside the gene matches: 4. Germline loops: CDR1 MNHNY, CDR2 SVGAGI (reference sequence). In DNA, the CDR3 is TGTGCCAGCAGTTACTTAGGGACAGGGGACTCACCCCTCCACTTT. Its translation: CASSYLGTGDSPLHF.

CDR3 residues: CASRKGAGLFSGNTIYF. Here the CDR3 DNA reads TGTGCCAGCAGGAAGGGGGCAGGTCTCTTCTCTGGAAACACCATATATTTT. The chain links TRBV6-4 to TRBJ1-3; 7 bases are shared with TRBD1. V shed 6 bases, J shed 0 bases, and the junction held 11 bases outside the gene matches. Looked up from germline, CDR1 is MRHNA and CDR2 is SNTAGT. CDR3 length: 17 amino acids.

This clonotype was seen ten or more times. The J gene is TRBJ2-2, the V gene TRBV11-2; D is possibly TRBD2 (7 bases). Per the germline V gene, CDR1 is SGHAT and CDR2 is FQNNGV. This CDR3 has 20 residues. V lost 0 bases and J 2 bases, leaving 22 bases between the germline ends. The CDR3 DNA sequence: TGTGCCAGCAGCTTAGACCCGTACGGGGGGCAGGCAACTAACACCGGGGAGCTGTTTTTT. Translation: CASSLDPYGGQATNTGELFF.

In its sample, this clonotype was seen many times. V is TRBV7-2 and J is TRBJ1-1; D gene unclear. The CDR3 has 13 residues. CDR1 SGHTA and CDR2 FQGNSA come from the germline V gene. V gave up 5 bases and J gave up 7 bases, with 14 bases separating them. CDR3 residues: CASSEWMGNEAFF. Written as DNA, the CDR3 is TGTGCCAGCAGCGAGTGGATGGGCAATGAAGCTTTCTTT.

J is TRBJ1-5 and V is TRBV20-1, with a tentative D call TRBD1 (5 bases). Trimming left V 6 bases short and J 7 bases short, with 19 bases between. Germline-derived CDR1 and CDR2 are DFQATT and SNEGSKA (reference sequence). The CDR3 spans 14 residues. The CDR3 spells CSAKGTYSRQPQHF. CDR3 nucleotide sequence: TGCAGTGCAAAAGGGACTTATAGCCGGCAGCCCCAGCATTTT.

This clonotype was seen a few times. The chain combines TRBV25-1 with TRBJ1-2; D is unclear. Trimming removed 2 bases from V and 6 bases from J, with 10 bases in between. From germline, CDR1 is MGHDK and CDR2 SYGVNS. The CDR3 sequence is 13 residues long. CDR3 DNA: TGTGCCAGCAGTGAACTCGGGATAAATGGCTACACCTTC. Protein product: CASSELGINGYTF.

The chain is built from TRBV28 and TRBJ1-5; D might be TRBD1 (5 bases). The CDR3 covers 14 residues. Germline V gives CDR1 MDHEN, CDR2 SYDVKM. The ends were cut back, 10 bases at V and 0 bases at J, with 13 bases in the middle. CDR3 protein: CATTGVGSNQPQHF. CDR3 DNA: TGTGCCACAACAGGTGTGGGTAGCAATCAGCCCCAGCATTTT.

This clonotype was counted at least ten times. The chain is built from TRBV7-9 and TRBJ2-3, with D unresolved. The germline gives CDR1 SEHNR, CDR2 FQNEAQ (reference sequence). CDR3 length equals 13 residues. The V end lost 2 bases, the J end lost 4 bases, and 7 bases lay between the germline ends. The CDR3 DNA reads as TGTGCCAGCAGCTTAACGACCGCAGATACGCAGTATTTT. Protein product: CASSLTTADTQYF.

CDR3 sequence: CSAGLIAGGPGELFF. CDR3 nucleotide sequence: TGCAGTGCTGGGTTAATAGCGGGGGGGCCCGGGGAGCTGTTTTTT. The chain has TRBV20-1 and TRBJ2-2; 11 nucleotides agree with TRBD2. Trimming removed 5 bases from V and 6 bases from J; junction bases left unmatched: 8. Germline assignment: CDR1 DFQATT and CDR2 SNEGSKA (reference sequence). The CDR3 is 15 residues long.

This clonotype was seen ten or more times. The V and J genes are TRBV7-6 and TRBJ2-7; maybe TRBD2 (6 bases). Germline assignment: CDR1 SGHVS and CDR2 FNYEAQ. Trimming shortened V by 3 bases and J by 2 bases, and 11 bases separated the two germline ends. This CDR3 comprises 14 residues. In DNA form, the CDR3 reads TGTGCCAGCAGCTTGGTGCCGGGGGCCTACGAGCAGTACGTC. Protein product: CASSLVPGAYEQYV.

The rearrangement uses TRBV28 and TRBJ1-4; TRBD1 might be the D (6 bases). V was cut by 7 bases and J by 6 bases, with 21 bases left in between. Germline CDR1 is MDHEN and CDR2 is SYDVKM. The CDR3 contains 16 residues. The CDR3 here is CASTQGSIRPHEKLFF. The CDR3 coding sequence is TGTGCCAGCACCCAGGGGAGCATTCGGCCCCATGAAAAACTGTTTTTT.

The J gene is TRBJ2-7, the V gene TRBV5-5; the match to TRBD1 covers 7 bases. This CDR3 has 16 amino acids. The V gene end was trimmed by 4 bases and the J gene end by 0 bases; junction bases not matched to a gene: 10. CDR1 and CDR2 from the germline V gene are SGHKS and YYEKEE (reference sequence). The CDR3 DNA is TGTGCCAGCAGCATCAAGGTACAGGGGAGCTCCTACGAGCAGTACTTC. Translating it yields CASSIKVQGSSYEQYF.

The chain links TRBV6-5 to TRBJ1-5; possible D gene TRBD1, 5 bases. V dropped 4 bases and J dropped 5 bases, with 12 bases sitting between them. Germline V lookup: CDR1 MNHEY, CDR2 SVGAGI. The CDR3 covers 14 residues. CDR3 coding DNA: TGTGCCAGCAGTTCTGGGGGGTTGGATCAGCCCCAGCATTTT. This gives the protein CASSSGGLDQPQHF.

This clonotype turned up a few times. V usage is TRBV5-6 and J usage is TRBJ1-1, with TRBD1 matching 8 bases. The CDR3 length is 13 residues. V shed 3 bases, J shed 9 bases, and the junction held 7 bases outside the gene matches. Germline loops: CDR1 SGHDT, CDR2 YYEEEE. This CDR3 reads CASSYGTGYQAFF. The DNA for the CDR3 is TGTGCCAGCAGCTACGGGACAGGCTATCAAGCTTTCTTT.

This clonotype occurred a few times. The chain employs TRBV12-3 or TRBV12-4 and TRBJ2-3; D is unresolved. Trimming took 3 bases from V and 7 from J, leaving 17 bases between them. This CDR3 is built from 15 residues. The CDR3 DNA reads TGTGCCAGCAGTTTTGGAGTAGCCTTGGTGAATACGCAGTATTTT. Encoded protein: CASSFGVALVNTQYF.

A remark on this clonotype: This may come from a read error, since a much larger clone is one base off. The CDR3 here is CASSPKHEQFF. CDR3 nucleotide sequence: TGTGCCAGCAGCCCGAAGCATGAGCAGTTCTTC. The chain links TRBV7-6 to TRBJ2-1; D is unresolved. Trimming pared 5 bases from V and 8 bases from J, leaving 7 bases between. The CDR3 runs to 11 residues. Germline V gives CDR1 SGHVS, CDR2 FNYEAQ.

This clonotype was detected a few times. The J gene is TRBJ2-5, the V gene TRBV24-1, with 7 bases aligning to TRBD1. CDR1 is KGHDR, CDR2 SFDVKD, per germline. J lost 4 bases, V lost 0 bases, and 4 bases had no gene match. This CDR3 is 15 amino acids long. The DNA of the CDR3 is TGTGCCACCAGTGATTTGACAGGGGACGTAGAGACCCAGTACTTC. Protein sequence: CATSDLTGDVETQYF.

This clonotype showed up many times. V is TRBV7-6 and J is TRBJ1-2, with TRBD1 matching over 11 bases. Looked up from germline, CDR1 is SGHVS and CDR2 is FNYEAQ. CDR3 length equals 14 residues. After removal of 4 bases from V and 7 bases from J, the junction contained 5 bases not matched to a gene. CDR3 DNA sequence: TGTGCCAGCAGCTCCCGGGACAGGGGGGTTGGCTACACCTTC. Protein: CASSSRDRGVGYTF.

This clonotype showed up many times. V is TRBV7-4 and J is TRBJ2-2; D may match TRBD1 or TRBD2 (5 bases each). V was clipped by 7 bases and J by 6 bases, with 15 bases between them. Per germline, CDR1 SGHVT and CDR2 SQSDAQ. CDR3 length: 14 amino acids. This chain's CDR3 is CASIDSEGPGELFF. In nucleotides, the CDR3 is TGTGCCAGCATCGACAGCGAGGGTCCCGGGGAGCTGTTTTTT.

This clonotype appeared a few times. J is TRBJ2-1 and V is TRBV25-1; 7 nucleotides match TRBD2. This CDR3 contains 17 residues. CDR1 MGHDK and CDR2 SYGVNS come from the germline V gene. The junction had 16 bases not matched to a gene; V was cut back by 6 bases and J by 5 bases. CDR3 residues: CASSNSPGLLINNEQFF. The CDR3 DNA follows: TGTGCCAGCAGCAATTCCCCGGGACTACTAATTAACAATGAGCAGTTCTTC.

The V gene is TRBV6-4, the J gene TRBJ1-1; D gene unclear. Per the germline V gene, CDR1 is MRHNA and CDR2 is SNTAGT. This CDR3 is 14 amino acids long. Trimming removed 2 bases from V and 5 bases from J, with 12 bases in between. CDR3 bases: TGTGCCAGCAGTGACGATGGGCTTGGGACTGAAGCTTTCTTT. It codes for CASSDDGLGTEAFF.

DNA of the CDR3: TGTGCCAGCAGCCAAGAGAGCGGGGGCCCCTACGAGCAGTACTTC. It codes for CASSQESGGPYEQYF. This sequence joins TRBV14 and TRBJ2-7; TRBD2 aligns across 8 bases. After removal of 0 bases from V and 2 bases from J, the junction contained 3 bases not matched to a gene. The CDR3 length is 15 residues. CDR1 and CDR2 from the germline V gene are SGHDN and FVKESK.

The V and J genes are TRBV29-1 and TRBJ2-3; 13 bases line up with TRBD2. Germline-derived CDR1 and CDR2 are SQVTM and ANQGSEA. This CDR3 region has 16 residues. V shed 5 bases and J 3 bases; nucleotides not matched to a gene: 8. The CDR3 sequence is CSVRTSGGFRTDTQYF. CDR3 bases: TGCAGCGTTCGGACTAGCGGGGGTTTTCGTACAGATACGCAGTATTTT.

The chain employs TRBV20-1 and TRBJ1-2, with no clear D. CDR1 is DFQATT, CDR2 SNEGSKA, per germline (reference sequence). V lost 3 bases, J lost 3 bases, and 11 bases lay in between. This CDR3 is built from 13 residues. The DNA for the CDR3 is TGCAGTGCTAGGAACGGATCTCACTATGGCTACACCTTC. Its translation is CSARNGSHYGYTF.

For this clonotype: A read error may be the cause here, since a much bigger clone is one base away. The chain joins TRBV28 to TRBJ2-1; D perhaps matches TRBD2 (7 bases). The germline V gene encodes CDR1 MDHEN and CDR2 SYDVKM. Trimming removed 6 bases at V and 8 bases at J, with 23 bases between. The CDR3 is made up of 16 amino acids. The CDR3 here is CASSLPWAGAPDEQFF. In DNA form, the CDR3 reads TGTGCCAGCAGCCTCCCCTGGGCGGGGGCCCCCGATGAGCAGTTCTTC.

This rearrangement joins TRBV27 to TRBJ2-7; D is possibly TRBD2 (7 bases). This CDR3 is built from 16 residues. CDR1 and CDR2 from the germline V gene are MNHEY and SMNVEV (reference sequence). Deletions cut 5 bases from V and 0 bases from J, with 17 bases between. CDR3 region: CASSILPRGPSYEQYF. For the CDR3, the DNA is TGTGCCAGCAGTATCCTCCCGCGGGGGCCCTCCTACGAGCAGTACTTC.

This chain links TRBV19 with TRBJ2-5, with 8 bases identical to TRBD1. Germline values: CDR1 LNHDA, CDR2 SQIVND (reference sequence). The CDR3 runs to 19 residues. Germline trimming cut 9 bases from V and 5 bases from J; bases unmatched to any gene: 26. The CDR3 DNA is TGTGCCAGGACCCATAACCCTCCGGGACAGGAAGGGCATACGGAGACCCAGTACTTC. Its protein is CARTHNPPGQEGHTETQYF.